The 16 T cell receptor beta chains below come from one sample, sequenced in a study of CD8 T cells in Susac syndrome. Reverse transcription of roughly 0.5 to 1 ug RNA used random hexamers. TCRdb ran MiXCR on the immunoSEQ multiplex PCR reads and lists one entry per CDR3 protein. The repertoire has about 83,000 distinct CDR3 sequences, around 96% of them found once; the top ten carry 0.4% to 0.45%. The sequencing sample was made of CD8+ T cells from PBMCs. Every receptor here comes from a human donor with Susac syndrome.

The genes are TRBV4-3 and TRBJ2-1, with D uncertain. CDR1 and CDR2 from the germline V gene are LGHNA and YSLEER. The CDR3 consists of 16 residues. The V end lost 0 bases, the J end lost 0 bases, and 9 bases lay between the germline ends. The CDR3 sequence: CASSQDYRNSYNEQFF. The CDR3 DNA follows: TGCGCCAGCAGCCAAGATTACCGAAACTCCTACAATGAGCAGTTCTTC.

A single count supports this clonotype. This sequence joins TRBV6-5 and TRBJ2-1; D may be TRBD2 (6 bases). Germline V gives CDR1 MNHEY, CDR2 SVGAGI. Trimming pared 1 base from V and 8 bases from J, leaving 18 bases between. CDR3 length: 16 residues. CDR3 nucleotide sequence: TGTGCCAGCAGTTACTGGGCGACTAGAGGTTTCGATGAGCAGTTCTTC. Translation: CASSYWATRGFDEQFF.

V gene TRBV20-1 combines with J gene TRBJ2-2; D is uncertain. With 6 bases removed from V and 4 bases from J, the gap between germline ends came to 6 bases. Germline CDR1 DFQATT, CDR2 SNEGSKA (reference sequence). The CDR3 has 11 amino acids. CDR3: CSATVTGELFF. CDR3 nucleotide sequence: TGCAGTGCGACGGTCACCGGGGAGCTGTTTTTT.

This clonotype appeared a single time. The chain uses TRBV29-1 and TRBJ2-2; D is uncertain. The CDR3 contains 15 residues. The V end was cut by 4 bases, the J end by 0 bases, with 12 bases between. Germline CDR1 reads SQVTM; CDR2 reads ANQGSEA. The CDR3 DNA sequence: TGCAGCGTTGGTGGAGAGAACGCGAACACCGGGGAGCTGTTTTTT. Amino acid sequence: CSVGGENANTGELFF.

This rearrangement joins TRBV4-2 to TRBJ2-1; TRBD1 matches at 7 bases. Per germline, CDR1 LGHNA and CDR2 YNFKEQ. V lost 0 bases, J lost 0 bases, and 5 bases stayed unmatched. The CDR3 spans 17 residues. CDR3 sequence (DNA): TGTGCCAGCAGCCAAGATCGGCAGGGGGTCTCCTACAATGAGCAGTTCTTC. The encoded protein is CASSQDRQGVSYNEQFF.

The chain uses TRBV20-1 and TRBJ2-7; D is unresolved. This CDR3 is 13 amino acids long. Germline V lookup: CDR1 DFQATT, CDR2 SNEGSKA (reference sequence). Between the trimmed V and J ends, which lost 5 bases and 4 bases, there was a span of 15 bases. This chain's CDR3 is CSARPEPVYEQYF. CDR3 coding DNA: TGCAGTGCTCGTCCTGAACCCGTATACGAGCAGTACTTC.

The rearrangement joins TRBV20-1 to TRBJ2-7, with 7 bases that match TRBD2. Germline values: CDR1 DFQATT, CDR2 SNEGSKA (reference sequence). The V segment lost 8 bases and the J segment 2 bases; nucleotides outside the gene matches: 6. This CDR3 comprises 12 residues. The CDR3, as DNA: TGCAGTTGTGGCGGGAGTACCTACGAGCAGTACTTC. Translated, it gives CSCGGSTYEQYF.

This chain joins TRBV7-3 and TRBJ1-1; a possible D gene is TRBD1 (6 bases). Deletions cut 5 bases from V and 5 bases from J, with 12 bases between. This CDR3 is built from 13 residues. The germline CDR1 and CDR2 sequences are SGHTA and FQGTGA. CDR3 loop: CASSRYTGTEAFF. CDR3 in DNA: TGTGCCAGCAGCCGTTATACAGGGACTGAAGCTTTCTTT.

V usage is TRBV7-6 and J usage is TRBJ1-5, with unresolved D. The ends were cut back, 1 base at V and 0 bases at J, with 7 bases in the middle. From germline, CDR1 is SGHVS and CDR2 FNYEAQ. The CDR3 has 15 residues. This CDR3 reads CASSLGGNSNQPQHF. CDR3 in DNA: TGTGCCAGCAGCTTAGGCGGCAATAGCAATCAGCCCCAGCATTTT. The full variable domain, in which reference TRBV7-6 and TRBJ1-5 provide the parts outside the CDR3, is GAGVSQSPRYKVTKRGQDVALRCDPISGHVSLYWYRQALGQGPEFLTYFNYEAQQDKSGLPNDRFSAERPEGSISTLTIQRTEQRDSAMYRCASSLGGNSNQPQHFGDGTRLSIL.

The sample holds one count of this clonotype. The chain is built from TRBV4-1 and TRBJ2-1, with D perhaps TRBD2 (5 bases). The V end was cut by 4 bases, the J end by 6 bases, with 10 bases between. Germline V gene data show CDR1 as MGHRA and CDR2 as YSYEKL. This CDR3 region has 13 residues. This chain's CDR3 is CASSPSLVNEQFF. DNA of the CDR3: TGCGCCAGCAGCCCATCACTAGTCAATGAGCAGTTCTTC.

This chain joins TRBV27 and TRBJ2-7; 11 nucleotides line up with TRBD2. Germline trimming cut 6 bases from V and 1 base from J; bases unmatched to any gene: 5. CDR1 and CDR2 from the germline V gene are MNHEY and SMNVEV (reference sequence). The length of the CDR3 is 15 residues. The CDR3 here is CASRLGTSGSYEQYF. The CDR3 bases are TGTGCCAGCAGGTTAGGGACTAGCGGTTCCTACGAGCAGTACTTC.

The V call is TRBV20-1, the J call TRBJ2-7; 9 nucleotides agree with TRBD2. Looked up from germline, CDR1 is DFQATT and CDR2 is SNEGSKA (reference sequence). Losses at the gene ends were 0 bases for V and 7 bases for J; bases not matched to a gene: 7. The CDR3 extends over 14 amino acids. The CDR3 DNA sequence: TGCAGTGCTAGAGAGGCTAGCGGGGCTGGAGAGCAGTACTTC. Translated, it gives CSAREASGAGEQYF.

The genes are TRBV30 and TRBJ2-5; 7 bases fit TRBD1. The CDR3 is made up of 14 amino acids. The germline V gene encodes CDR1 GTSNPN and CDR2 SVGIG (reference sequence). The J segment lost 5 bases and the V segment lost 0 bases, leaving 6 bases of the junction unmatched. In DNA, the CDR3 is TGTGCCTGGAGTGTCGGCCTGGGACAGGAGACCCAGTACTTC. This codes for CAWSVGLGQETQYF.

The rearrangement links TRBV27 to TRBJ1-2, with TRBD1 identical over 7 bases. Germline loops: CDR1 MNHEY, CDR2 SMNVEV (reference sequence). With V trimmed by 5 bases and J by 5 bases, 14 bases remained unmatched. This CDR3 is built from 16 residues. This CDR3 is CASSTSPTGHPYGYTF. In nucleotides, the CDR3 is TGTGCCAGCAGTACCAGCCCGACAGGGCACCCATATGGCTACACCTTC.

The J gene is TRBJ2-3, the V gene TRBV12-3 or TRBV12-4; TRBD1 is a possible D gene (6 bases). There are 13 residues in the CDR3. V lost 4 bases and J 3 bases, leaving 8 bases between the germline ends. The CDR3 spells CASSSTGTDTQYF. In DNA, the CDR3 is TGTGCCAGCAGTTCCACAGGGACAGATACGCAGTATTTT.

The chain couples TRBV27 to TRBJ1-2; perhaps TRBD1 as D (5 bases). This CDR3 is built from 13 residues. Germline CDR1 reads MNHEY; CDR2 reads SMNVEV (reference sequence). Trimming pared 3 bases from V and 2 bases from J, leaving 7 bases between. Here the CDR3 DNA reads TGTGCCAGCAGTTTTGGGGGGAACTATGGCTACACCTTC. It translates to CASSFGGNYGYTF.